Each of the 8 T cell receptor beta chains below was sequenced from the same sample in a study of blood T cell repertoires in COVID-19. Libraries were prepared by immunoSEQ multiplex PCR; TCRdb keeps only in-frame clonotypes and omits some of them. Among around 250,000 clones listed, approximately 82% were seen once. The sample consisted of peripheral blood. The receptors shown here come from a man aged 30-40 years who had recovered from COVID-19.

J is TRBJ2-2 and V is TRBV5-4; possibly TRBD1 for D (6 bases). Germline assignment: CDR1 SGHNT and CDR2 YYREEE (reference sequence). The CDR3 covers 16 residues. With 4 bases removed from V and 8 bases from J, the gap between germline ends came to 21 bases. Here the CDR3 DNA reads TGTGCCAGCAGCCCGGTTCAGGGGAAGGTCACGGGGGAGCTGTTTTTT. This gives the protein CASSPVQGKVTGELFF.

The genes are TRBV11-2 and TRBJ2-3; TRBD1 matches at 7 bases. The V segment lost 5 bases and the J segment 2 bases; nucleotides outside the gene matches: 7. Germline V gene sequence: CDR1 SGHAT, CDR2 FQNNGV. This CDR3 has 15 amino acids. CDR3 amino acids: CASSPWDRDTDTQYF. The CDR3 DNA reads as TGTGCCAGCAGCCCTTGGGACAGAGACACAGATACGCAGTATTTT.

CDR3 region: CATAQLYNSPLHF. The CDR3 nucleotides are TGTGCCACCGCCCAACTGTATAATTCACCCCTCCACTTT. The chain combines TRBV2 with TRBJ1-6, with D uncertain. Between the trimmed V and J ends, which lost 10 bases and 4 bases, there was a span of 11 bases. This CDR3 spans 13 amino acids. Germline assignment: CDR1 SNHLY and CDR2 FYNNEI.

The rearrangement links TRBV16 to TRBJ2-1; 9 bases fit TRBD2. Looked up from germline, CDR1 is KGHSY and CDR2 is FQNENV. V trimming: 1 base; J trimming: 7 bases; junction bases outside the gene matches: 8. The CDR3 runs to 16 residues. The CDR3 nucleotides are TGTGCCAGCAGCCAATTGCGCGGGGGGGCCCGGAATGAGCAGTTCTTC. Its translation: CASSQLRGGARNEQFF.

V gene TRBV5-5 combines with J gene TRBJ2-7, with a weak D call TRBD1 (6 bases). The germline gives CDR1 SGHKS, CDR2 YYEKEE (reference sequence). The CDR3 length is 14 residues. V lost 4 bases and J lost 2, with 13 bases in between. The CDR3 nucleotides are TGTGCCAGCAGCCCGAGGACAGAACCCTACGAGCAGTACGTC. This gives the protein CASSPRTEPYEQYV.

V is TRBV9 and J is TRBJ1-3; tentatively, D is TRBD1 (5 bases). Germline CDR1 reads SGDLS; CDR2 reads YYNGEE. This CDR3 comprises 16 residues. V lost 3 bases, J lost 0 bases, and 13 bases lay in between. This CDR3 reads CASSDGGRSSGNTIYF. The CDR3 nucleotides read TGTGCCAGCAGCGACGGGGGACGGAGCTCTGGAAACACCATATATTTT.

This clone was found once. The chain carries TRBV4-1 and TRBJ1-2; TRBD1 agrees at 9 bases. Germline V CDR1 and CDR2: MGHRA, YSYEKL. The CDR3 has 15 amino acids. The trim removed 5 bases at V and 8 bases at J, leaving 12 bases unmatched. CDR3 sequence: CASSTEPGQGSGYTF. The CDR3 DNA is TGCGCCAGCAGCACGGAACCGGGACAGGGTTCGGGCTACACCTTC.

This rearrangement joins TRBV6-1 to TRBJ1-1, with TRBD1 as a possible D gene (5 bases). V was clipped by 3 bases and J by 13 bases, with 12 bases between them. CDR3 size: 11 residues. Germline CDR1 is MNHNS and CDR2 is SASEGT. CDR3 sequence reads: CASSDQGEDFF. In DNA form, the CDR3 reads TGTGCCAGCAGTGATCAGGGTGAGGATTTCTTT.